This passage covers 13 T cell receptor beta chains from one sample sequenced in a study of cytomegalovirus exposure and HLA in healthy donors (TCRdb year 2017). Receptor amplification or capture employed the immunoSEQ multiplex PCR assay. For the multiplex PCR, a mixture combining 60 forward primers for TCR Vbeta segments and 13 reverse primers for TCR Jbeta segments was used. Sourced from immuneACCESS, this table was stored by TCRdb with only in-frame sequences that have V and J called. A share of the clones is absent; for the studies checked, an unresolved V gene accounts for under half, and the remainder has no known explanation. This sample has 120,000 or so clones in its table, and approximately 81% of those were observed once. Roughly 2.4% of the sample lies in the top ten. The sequencing sample was made of PBMCs. Receptors originate from a woman in her thirties or forties in good health and CMV-seronegative.

V gene TRBV14 combines with J gene TRBJ1-6; no clear D gene. The V and J ends lost 4 bases and 4 bases respectively, with 17 bases between them. CDR3 length: 17 amino acids. CDR1 and CDR2 (germline): SGHDN, FVKESK. The CDR3 nucleotides are TGTGCCAGCAGCCGAGGGCAGTCCGGCCCGTATAATTCACCCCTCCACTTT. It yields the protein CASSRGQSGPYNSPLHF.

J is TRBJ2-2 and V is TRBV7-8; the match to TRBD2 covers 7 bases. Per germline, CDR1 SGHVS and CDR2 FQNEAQ. The V and J ends lost 2 bases and 6 bases, in that order; junction bases with no gene match: 9. The CDR3 has 16 amino acids. The CDR3 sequence is CASSLTAGALAGELFF. Here the CDR3 DNA reads TGTGCCAGCAGCTTAACGGCGGGAGCCTTGGCCGGGGAGCTGTTTTTT.

The sample holds a few counts of this clone. The J gene is TRBJ2-1, the V gene TRBV10-3; 10 bases agree with TRBD2. The CDR3 has 13 amino acids. V lost 10 bases and J lost 8; bases outside the gene matches: 8. Germline V gene lookup returns CDR1 ENHRY and CDR2 SYGVKD. Written as DNA, the CDR3 is TGTGCCACCAGAGCGGGGGGGTCGGATGAGCAGTTCTTC. This gives the protein CATRAGGSDEQFF.

This clone was seen once. The chain has TRBV2 and TRBJ2-7; 9 positions match TRBD1. The CDR3 length is 15 residues. Germline V gene sequence: CDR1 SNHLY, CDR2 FYNNEI. After removal of 7 bases from V and 5 bases from J, the junction contained 12 bases not matched to a gene. The CDR3 here is CASKSSGQGMDEQYF. The DNA of the CDR3 is TGTGCCAGCAAGTCCTCCGGACAGGGGATGGACGAGCAGTACTTC.

The chain has TRBV6-4 and TRBJ1-2, with 11 bases fitting TRBD1. Trimming at V came to 4 bases and at J to 14 bases, leaving 12 bases not matched to a gene. The V gene's germline CDR1 is MRHNA and CDR2 SNTAGT. The CDR3 extends over 14 amino acids. The CDR3 DNA reads TGTGCCAGCAGTGTGGACTTCGGGACAGGGGGGAAAACCTTC. Translating it yields CASSVDFGTGGKTF.

The chain recombines TRBV4-1 with TRBJ2-5; weak D call: TRBD2 (5 bases). The length of the CDR3 is 13 residues. Germline CDR1 is MGHRA and CDR2 is YSYEKL. Trimming took off 1 base at V and 5 bases at J, with 8 bases between the two ends. The CDR3 reads CASSQGRWETQYF. In DNA, the CDR3 is TGCGCCAGCAGCCAAGGGAGGTGGGAGACCCAGTACTTC.

This clone was observed a few times. This chain connects TRBV27 to TRBJ2-1; D call uncertain. Trimming cost V 7 bases and J 9 bases, with 13 bases left between them. The CDR3 covers 12 residues. CDR1 and CDR2 from the germline V gene are MNHEY and SMNVEV (reference sequence). CDR3 protein: CASKSISPEQFF. CDR3 DNA sequence: TGTGCCAGCAAGTCTATAAGTCCTGAGCAGTTCTTC.

The chain employs TRBV18 and TRBJ2-7; a weak D match, TRBD2 (5 bases). V was trimmed by 6 bases and J by 5 bases, leaving 14 bases between them. In germline, CDR1 is KGHSH, CDR2 LQKENI. The CDR3 has 13 amino acids. As DNA, the CDR3 is TGTGCCAGCTCCCCAACTAGATCCCACGAGCAGTACTTC. Protein sequence: CASSPTRSHEQYF.

This chain links TRBV29-1 with TRBJ2-7; 8 bases match TRBD2. V shed 7 bases and J 3 bases; nucleotides not matched to a gene: 8. Germline CDR1 is SQVTM and CDR2 is ANQGSEA. This CDR3 spans 13 amino acids. CDR3 amino acids: CSALLAEGYEQYF. Written as DNA, the CDR3 is TGCAGCGCTTTACTAGCGGAAGGCTACGAGCAGTACTTC.

V and J are TRBV7-5 and TRBJ2-7; the table names TRBD2, a call not compared with the DNA. TRBV7-5 is a pseudogene locus. The CDR3 spans 16 residues. CDR3 sequence reads: CARSNGRLARGPEQYF. DNA for the CDR3: TGTGCCAGAAGCAACGGGAGGCTGGCCAGGGGACCCGAGCAGTACTTC.

This chain connects TRBV29-1 to TRBJ2-1; 8 bases map to TRBD2. This CDR3 is built from 13 residues. V was clipped by 6 bases and J by 8 bases; unmatched bases: 9. Germline V lookup: CDR1 SQVTM, CDR2 ANQGSEA. The CDR3, as DNA: TGCAGCGTACGCTTGGCGGGGGGTTATGAGCAGTTCTTC. Its translation: CSVRLAGGYEQFF.

This clone was detected a few times. This chain uses TRBV6-5 with TRBJ2-1; weak D call: TRBD2 (6 bases). Germline values: CDR1 MNHEY, CDR2 SVGAGI. The CDR3 spans 15 residues. V was shortened by 5 bases and J by 1 base, with 12 bases between the two germline ends. The CDR3 loop reads CASSLSGKSYNEQFF. In DNA form, the CDR3 reads TGTGCCAGCAGTCTTAGCGGAAAGTCCTACAATGAGCAGTTCTTC.

Comment on this clone: At one end, the junction sequence differs from germline, possibly due to a read error. The chain links TRBV23-1 to TRBJ2-5, with D uncertain. TRBV23-1 is identified as an open reading frame with a role that is uncertain. The CDR3 sequence is 11 residues long. CDR3 nucleotide sequence: TGCGCCAGCAGCCGCAAGGAACCTCGGGACTTC. It encodes CASSRKEPRDF.